A single sample gave rise to the 17 T cell receptor beta chains below, sequenced in a study of blood T cell repertoires in COVID-19. Method: immunoSEQ multiplex PCR; TCRdb's copy keeps in-frame clones and lacks some. Of over 250,000 clones listed, approximately 78% are singletons. The sequenced sample was PBMCs or T cells enriched from blood (not recorded which). The receptors derive from a man aged 40-49 years who had been exposed to COVID-19.

This clone was detected only a few times. The chain combines TRBV6-5 with TRBJ1-4; 7 positions agree with TRBD1. Germline V lookup: CDR1 MNHEY, CDR2 SVGAGI. There are 14 residues in the CDR3. The V and J ends lost 8 bases and 4 bases, in that order; junction bases with no gene match: 7. The CDR3 here is CASGPGQINEKLFF. The CDR3 region has the DNA TGTGCCAGCGGACCGGGACAGATTAATGAAAAACTGTTTTTT.

The chain joins TRBV9 to TRBJ1-2; TRBD1 matches 8 bases. With V trimmed by 8 bases and J by 2 bases, 5 bases remained unmatched. CDR3 length equals 13 residues. The germline V gene encodes CDR1 SGDLS and CDR2 YYNGEE. CDR3: CASTDRANYGYTF. For the CDR3, the DNA is TGTGCCAGTACGGACAGGGCCAACTATGGCTACACCTTC.

The rearrangement joins TRBV29-1 to TRBJ1-6; no clear D gene. CDR1 is SQVTM, CDR2 ANQGSEA, per germline. The CDR3 is 15 amino acids. Trimming cost V 5 bases and J 9 bases, with 20 bases left between them. CDR3 in DNA: TGCAGCGTTCGATACCCGGGAGGGCTTGGTTCACCCCTCCACTTT. Translation gives CSVRYPGGLGSPLHF.

The V call is TRBV3-1 (or the pseudogene TRBV3-2), the J call TRBJ2-1, with TRBD1 identical over 8 bases. CDR1 is LGHDT, CDR2 YNNKEL, per germline (reference sequence). The CDR3 is 15 amino acids. The trim removed 0 bases at V and 7 bases at J, leaving 5 bases unmatched. CDR3 loop: CASSQDPQGENEQFF. CDR3 nucleotides: TGTGCCAGCAGCCAAGACCCACAGGGGGAGAATGAGCAGTTCTTC.

The V gene is TRBV6-5, the J gene TRBJ2-2; D perhaps matches TRBD1 (6 bases). This CDR3 is built from 15 residues. From germline, CDR1 is MNHEY and CDR2 SVGAGI. The V end was cut by 4 bases, the J end by 4 bases, with 13 bases between. The CDR3 DNA follows: TGTGCCAGCAGTTTTTACAGGGCAGTCACCGGGGAGCTGTTTTTT. This gives the protein CASSFYRAVTGELFF.

This clone was counted once. V gene TRBV19 combines with J gene TRBJ1-4; D gene unclear. Between the trimmed V and J ends, which lost 5 bases and 7 bases, there was a span of 8 bases. The germline gives CDR1 LNHDA, CDR2 SQIVND (reference sequence). There are 12 residues in the CDR3. The CDR3 loop reads CASSPYTEKLFF. The DNA for the CDR3 is TGTGCCAGTAGTCCATACACTGAAAAACTGTTTTTT.

This clone appeared once. V gene TRBV28 combines with J gene TRBJ2-1, with 7 bases identical to TRBD1. This CDR3 contains 12 residues. V lost 5 bases, J lost 12 bases, and 7 bases stayed unmatched. The germline V gene has CDR1 MDHEN and CDR2 SYDVKM. CDR3 amino acids: CASSLRTGTQFF. The CDR3 nucleotides are TGTGCCAGCAGTCTTAGGACAGGAACGCAGTTCTTC.

This clone was detected only a few times. The rearrangement links TRBV19 to TRBJ1-6, with D possibly TRBD1 on 5 matching bases. The CDR3 totals 13 residues. Trimming pared 3 bases from V and 10 bases from J, leaving 10 bases between. The V gene's germline CDR1 is LNHDA and CDR2 SQIVND (reference sequence). The CDR3, as DNA: TGTGCCAGTAGTATTCAGGGCCACTCACCCCTCCACTTT. Protein: CASSIQGHSPLHF.

This chain uses TRBV27 with TRBJ2-5, with 9 nucleotides matching TRBD1. Per germline, CDR1 MNHEY and CDR2 SMNVEV (reference sequence). Losses at the gene ends were 5 bases for V and 3 bases for J; bases not matched to a gene: 7. This CDR3 comprises 15 residues. The CDR3 region is CASSTQGAGEETQYF. The DNA of the CDR3 is TGTGCCAGCAGTACACAGGGGGCAGGCGAAGAGACCCAGTACTTC.

The rearrangement joins TRBV6-5 to TRBJ2-2, with 11 bases lining up with TRBD2. J lost 8 bases, V lost 6 bases, and 8 bases had no gene match. Germline V lookup: CDR1 MNHEY, CDR2 SVGAGI. CDR3 length: 15 residues. The CDR3 sequence is CASRTAGLADGELFF. In DNA form, the CDR3 reads TGTGCCAGCAGGACCGCGGGACTAGCGGATGGGGAGCTGTTTTTT.

The chain combines TRBV7-9 with TRBJ1-1; 7 nucleotides agree with TRBD1. CDR1 is SEHNR, CDR2 FQNEAQ, per germline (reference sequence). The CDR3 contains 15 residues. The V segment lost 5 bases and the J segment 0 bases; nucleotides outside the gene matches: 6. The CDR3 loop reads CASSARTGMNTEAFF. CDR3 nucleotide sequence: TGTGCCAGCAGCGCAAGGACAGGCATGAACACTGAAGCTTTCTTT.

Regarding this clone: This specimen includes other DNA sequences encoding the same CDR3. The chain joins TRBV10-1 to TRBJ2-7; 9 nucleotides agree with TRBD1. With 2 bases clipped from V and 5 bases from J, the junction kept 7 bases outside the gene matches. This CDR3 is built from 15 residues. Per germline, CDR1 WNHNN and CDR2 SYGVQD (reference sequence). CDR3 amino acids: CASSEPGQGIDEQYF. For the CDR3, the DNA is TGCGCCAGCAGTGAGCCCGGACAGGGGATAGACGAGCAGTACTTC.

CDR3 sequence reads: CASGSRAGELFF. The CDR3 DNA reads TGTGCCAGCGGTTCGAGAGCCGGGGAGCTGTTTTTT. The chain has TRBV9 and TRBJ2-2; the D is unclear. Trimming removed 7 bases from V and 6 bases from J, with 10 bases in between. Germline-derived CDR1 and CDR2 are SGDLS and YYNGEE. The CDR3 length is 12 residues.

The CDR3 DNA follows: TGTGCTTCCCAGGGAAGTATCACCGGGGAGCTGTTTTTT. This encodes CASQGSITGELFF. This chain links TRBV12-3 or TRBV12-4 with TRBJ2-2; tentative D call: TRBD1 (5 bases). This CDR3 comprises 13 residues.

The chain employs TRBV9 and TRBJ2-2, with TRBD2 identical over 11 bases. V lost 6 bases, J lost 1 base, and 5 bases stayed unmatched. The CDR3 extends over 16 amino acids. Germline CDR1 SGDLS, CDR2 YYNGEE. CDR3 loop: CASTLAGGLNTGELFF. CDR3 nucleotide sequence: TGTGCCAGCACCCTAGCGGGAGGCCTGAACACCGGGGAGCTGTTTTTT.

V gene TRBV7-8 combines with J gene TRBJ2-3, with D possibly being TRBD2 (6 bases). The CDR3 extends over 17 amino acids. V dropped 1 base and J dropped 2 bases, with 16 bases sitting between them. Germline CDR1 is SGHVS and CDR2 is FQNEAQ. CDR3 DNA: TGTGCCAGCAGCTTAGAATCGATGAGCGGGTCCACAGATACGCAGTATTTT. Amino acids: CASSLESMSGSTDTQYF.

The V call is TRBV7-9, the J call TRBJ1-6; the match to TRBD1 covers 7 bases. V shed 5 bases, J shed 8 bases, and the junction held 9 bases outside the gene matches. CDR1 and CDR2 (germline): SEHNR, FQNEAQ (reference sequence). The CDR3 runs to 15 residues. The CDR3 DNA is TGTGCCAGCAGCCTCGGGACAGTCTGGGATTCACCCCTCCACTTT. Protein sequence: CASSLGTVWDSPLHF.